Below, 4 T cell receptor beta chains from the same sample are listed, as sequenced in a study of cytomegalovirus exposure and HLA in healthy donors. The PCR contained 60 Vbeta and 13 Jbeta primers. Repertoires were generated with immunoSEQ multiplex PCR, while TCRdb's copy carries only in-frame clones and drops some. The sample consists of roughly 150,000 clones, 64% of them appearing once. Sample: PBMCs. The receptors originated from a woman aged 25 to 39 in good health and CMV-seropositive.

The rearrangement joins TRBV7-3 to TRBJ2-1; unclear D gene. Germline CDR1 and CDR2: SGHTA and FQGTGA. This CDR3 is 16 amino acids long. V lost 5 bases and J 0 bases, leaving 14 bases between the germline ends. DNA of the CDR3: TGTGCCAGCAGCGCCTCGCATAAGAGCTCCTACAATGAGCAGTTCTTC. This encodes CASSASHKSSYNEQFF.

V is TRBV2 and J is TRBJ2-7; 7 nucleotides agree with TRBD1. V lost 4 bases and J lost 6; bases outside the gene matches: 6. The CDR3 has 13 amino acids. Germline V gene lookup returns CDR1 SNHLY and CDR2 FYNNEI. The CDR3: CASSADRAREQYF. The CDR3 DNA reads as TGTGCCAGCAGTGCCGACAGGGCCCGCGAGCAGTACTTC.

The CDR3 nucleotides read TGTGCCACTGCGACTCTGGGAGCCGATACGCAGTATTTT. Protein sequence: CATATLGADTQYF. The V gene is TRBV18, the J gene TRBJ2-3; D might be TRBD2 (5 bases). CDR1 is KGHSH and CDR2 is LQKENI in the germline V gene. Trimming cost V 10 bases and J 6 bases, with 17 bases left between them. The CDR3 runs 13 residues.

This clone has a handful of counts. The V gene is TRBV5-1, the J gene TRBJ2-7, with 8 bases that match TRBD1. This CDR3 region has 17 residues. CDR1 is SGHRS and CDR2 is YFSETQ in the germline V gene. J was trimmed by 2 bases and V by 1 base; bases with no gene match: 11. The CDR3 region is CASSLSLPSTGAYEQYF. The CDR3 nucleotides are TGCGCCAGCAGCTTGAGCCTCCCGTCGACAGGGGCCTACGAGCAGTACTTC.